This is a list of T cell receptor beta chains from one sample in a study of shared clonotypes between healthy human individuals. Assay used: immunoSEQ multiplex PCR; TCRdb lists only in-frame clones, some missing. The sample has approximately 2.5 million clones; 80% to 95% are singletons. Material for sequencing was naive CD4+ T cells from PBMCs. The receptor source for this set is a man between 18 and 29 years old in good health. Some clones in this sample may be carry-over from other donors' samples. Each CDR3 is given with its conserved first and last residue. A D gene is named only where the DNA matches it firmly. Where a row states a size, it is once, few, many or the class of an expanded clone; other rows omit it.

size: .
V: TRBV7-2
D: .
J: TRBJ2-7
DNA: TGTGCCAGCAGCTTAAGACTGCTCTCCTACGAGCAGTACTTC
CDR3: CASSLRLLSYEQYF

size: .
V: TRBV4-1
D: .
J: TRBJ1-2
DNA: TGCGCCAGCAGCCAAAGAAGCAGTATACTTAACTATGGCTACACCTTC
CDR3: CASSQRSSILNYGYTF

size: .
V: TRBV4-3
D: TRBD2
J: TRBJ2-7
DNA: TGCGCCAGCAGCCAAGGACTAGCGGGGCAGGGGCAGTACTTC
CDR3: CASSQGLAGQGQYF

size: .
V: TRBV5-4
D: .
J: TRBJ2-3
DNA: TGTGCCAGCAGCTTACGTCTGGATACGCAGTATTTT
CDR3: CASSLRLDTQYF

size: .
V: TRBV19
D: TRBD1
J: TRBJ1-5
DNA: TGTGCCAGTAGTATAGACTTGGGACAGGGTGGCCAGCCCCAGCATTTT
CDR3: CASSIDLGQGGQPQHF

size: .
V: TRBV6-1
D: TRBD1
J: TRBJ1-2
DNA: TGTGCCAGCAGCCCCGGGACAGGGTACTATGGCTACACCTTC
CDR3: CASSPGTGYYGYTF

size: once
V: TRBV9
D: .
J: TRBJ2-3
DNA: TGTGCCAGCAGCGTAGCTGTAGATACGCAGTATTTT
CDR3: CASSVAVDTQYF

size: .
V: TRBV25-1
D: .
J: TRBJ2-3
DNA: TGTGCCAGCGGATCGGGGGGCACAGATACGCAGTATTTT
CDR3: CASGSGGTDTQYF

size: .
V: TRBV7-3
D: TRBD2
J: TRBJ2-1
DNA: TGTGCCAGCAGCCCTCCGACTAGCGGGGGCGTAAATGAGCAGTTCTTC
CDR3: CASSPPTSGGVNEQFF

size: .
V: TRBV7-8
D: TRBD1
J: TRBJ2-7
DNA: TGTGCCAGCAGCATCCGGGACAGGGTCCACGAGCAGTACTTC
CDR3: CASSIRDRVHEQYF

size: .
V: TRBV2
D: .
J: TRBJ2-5
DNA: TGTGCCAGCAGTGAGTACCTTCAAGAGACCCAGTACTTC
CDR3: CASSEYLQETQYF

size: once
V: TRBV28
D: .
J: TRBJ1-2
DNA: TGTGCCAGCAGGAGACAGGCCCTTAACTATGGCTACACCTTC
CDR3: CASRRQALNYGYTF

size: .
V: TRBV19
D: TRBD1
J: TRBJ2-7
DNA: TGTGCCAGTAGTGAGACAGGGATCCTCCCCGGGCAGTACTTC
CDR3: CASSETGILPGQYF

size: once
V: TRBV5-6
D: .
J: TRBJ2-3
DNA: TGTGCCAGCACCTACGACCGAGGGGCCACCACAGATACGCAGTATTTT
CDR3: CASTYDRGATTDTQYF

size: .
V: TRBV5-1
D: .
J: TRBJ2-5
DNA: TGCGCCAGCAGCTTGTCCCCAGCGAATCAAGAGACCCAGTACTTC
CDR3: CASSLSPANQETQYF

size: few
V: TRBV19
D: .
J: TRBJ2-4
DNA: TGTGCCAGTAGTGCGCGGGCTCAGAATCGGTGGTACTTC
CDR3: CASSARAQNRWYF

size: once
V: TRBV2
D: .
J: TRBJ1-5
DNA: TGTGCCAGCAGTGAAGCGGGGACCTACGAGGGGCCCCAGCATTTT
CDR3: CASSEAGTYEGPQHF

size: .
V: TRBV5-8
D: .
J: TRBJ1-5
DNA: TGTGCCAGCAGCCTCGGGACGGTAAGCAATCAGCCCCAGCATTTT
CDR3: CASSLGTVSNQPQHF

size: .
V: TRBV5-5
D: TRBD1
J: TRBJ1-1
DNA: TGTGCCAGCAGCTCTACGGGACAGGGGTACACTGAAGCTTTCTTT
CDR3: CASSSTGQGYTEAFF

size: .
V: TRBV11-1
D: .
J: TRBJ2-1
DNA: TGTGCCAGCAGCTTAAGCCACGGTAACAATGAGCAGTTCTTC
CDR3: CASSLSHGNNEQFF

size: .
V: TRBV11-2
D: .
J: TRBJ1-2
DNA: TGTGCCAGCAGCCCTCAGGACAGCCTTACCGCTAACTATGGCTACACCTTC
CDR3: CASSPQDSLTANYGYTF

size: once
V: TRBV6-1
D: .
J: TRBJ2-3
DNA: TGTGCCAGCACCGGCGGGACAGCCAGCACAGATACGCAGTATTTT
CDR3: CASTGGTASTDTQYF

size: .
V: TRBV5-1
D: .
J: TRBJ2-7
DNA: TGCGCCAGCAGCGTTGAAGTGGGGGAGCAGTACTTC
CDR3: CASSVEVGEQYF

size: .
V: TRBV6-1
D: .
J: TRBJ1-1
DNA: TGTGCCAGCAGTGAATATGTGGGTTCGAACACTGAAGCTTTCTTT
CDR3: CASSEYVGSNTEAFF

size: .
V: TRBV7-9
D: TRBD1
J: TRBJ1-1
DNA: TGTGCCAGCAGCCCGAAAGGAGGTTGGACAGGGTTTTCCACTGAAGCTTTCTTT
CDR3: CASSPKGGWTGFSTEAFF

size: .
V: TRBV5-1
D: .
J: TRBJ1-1
DNA: TGCGCCAGCAGCCAGAGCTCCGTTATGAACACTGAAGCTTTCTTT
CDR3: CASSQSSVMNTEAFF

size: .
V: TRBV5-1
D: TRBD1
J: TRBJ2-5
DNA: TGCGCCAGCAGCTCGAGGCTGGGGGCCGGGACAGTCCAAGAGACCCAGTACTTC
CDR3: CASSSRLGAGTVQETQYF

size: .
V: TRBV5-1
D: .
J: TRBJ1-1
DNA: TGCGCCAGCAGCGGCGGGGGTACATCTAACAGGGCTTTCTTT
CDR3: CASSGGGTSNRAFF

size: .
V: TRBV5-6
D: .
J: TRBJ1-2
DNA: TGTGCCAGCAGCTCACAAGATGGCTACACCTTC
CDR3: CASSSQDGYTF

size: .
V: TRBV28
D: TRBD2
J: TRBJ2-7
DNA: TGTGCCAGCAGACCCACAACTAGCGGGAGGGCCTACGAGCAGTACTTC
CDR3: CASRPTTSGRAYEQYF

size: .
V: TRBV4-1
D: .
J: TRBJ2-7
DNA: TGCGCCAGCGGATCCCCGGGCATATCAGACGAGCAGTACTTC
CDR3: CASGSPGISDEQYF

size: .
V: TRBV5-5
D: .
J: TRBJ1-4
DNA: TGTGCCAGCAGCCTACTAGAGCGGGATGAAAAACTGTTTTTT
CDR3: CASSLLERDEKLFF

size: .
V: TRBV5-1
D: TRBD1
J: TRBJ2-2
DNA: TGCGCCAGTCACAGGGGTGGGGACACCGGGGAGCTGTTTTTT
CDR3: CASHRGGDTGELFF

size: .
V: TRBV10-3
D: TRBD2
J: TRBJ2-7
DNA: TGTGCCATCGCCCAGCGGGAGGGCCCGGCAAGCTTC
CDR3: CAIAQREGPASF

size: .
V: TRBV18
D: TRBD2
J: TRBJ2-7
DNA: TGTGCCAGCTCCCCTATACTAGCGGGAGTAGGCGAGCAGTACTTC
CDR3: CASSPILAGVGEQYF

size: once
V: TRBV5-4
D: .
J: TRBJ2-3
DNA: TGTGCCAGCAGCTTGCTCGGCCCTCTTGGAGGTACGCAGTATTTT
CDR3: CASSLLGPLGGTQYF

size: .
V: TRBV6-5
D: .
J: TRBJ1-6
DNA: TGTGCCAGCAGTTCCGACGGACAGAATAATTCACCCCTCCACTTT
CDR3: CASSSDGQNNSPLHF

size: .
V: TRBV7-9
D: TRBD2
J: TRBJ2-1
DNA: TGTGCCAGCAGCTTAGTCGCTAGCGGGAGGGGATACAATGAGCAGTTCTTC
CDR3: CASSLVASGRGYNEQFF

size: .
V: TRBV11-2
D: .
J: TRBJ2-7
DNA: TGTGCCAGCAGCCCTCGCTGGGGATCGGCCAACGAGCAGTACTTC
CDR3: CASSPRWGSANEQYF

size: .
V: TRBV9
D: .
J: TRBJ2-1
DNA: TGTGCCAGCAGCGTAGGGGGCGGGACCTCCTACAATGAGCAGTTCTTC
CDR3: CASSVGGGTSYNEQFF

size: .
V: TRBV7-2
D: TRBD1
J: TRBJ1-2
DNA: TGTGCCAGCAGCGCTCGGGACAGGGCATTTAACTATGGCTACACCTTC
CDR3: CASSARDRAFNYGYTF

size: .
V: TRBV2
D: .
J: TRBJ1-3
DNA: TGTGCCAGCACCTCTGGGGGGGGCGGAAACACCATATATTTT
CDR3: CASTSGGGGNTIYF

size: .
V: TRBV28
D: .
J: TRBJ1-2
DNA: TGTGCCAGCAGCCCCGGGACATACTATGGCTACACCTTC
CDR3: CASSPGTYYGYTF

size: .
V: TRBV28
D: .
J: TRBJ1-1
DNA: TGTGCCAGCATGATCTCGTCCACTGAAGCTTTCTTT
CDR3: CASMISSTEAFF

size: .
V: TRBV6-6
D: TRBD1
J: TRBJ1-5
DNA: TGTGCCAGCAGTTACACAGGGGCGACCAATCAGCCCCAGCATTTT
CDR3: CASSYTGATNQPQHF

size: .
V: TRBV28
D: TRBD2
J: TRBJ2-5
DNA: TGTGCCAGCAGTTTTACTAGCGGGAGGGATGAGACCCAGTACTTC
CDR3: CASSFTSGRDETQYF

size: .
V: TRBV28
D: TRBD2
J: TRBJ2-3
DNA: TGTGCCAGCAGTCAACCAGCGGGAGGGCCCACAGATACGCAGTATTTT
CDR3: CASSQPAGGPTDTQYF

size: .
V: TRBV6-5
D: TRBD1
J: TRBJ2-7
DNA: TGTGCCAGCAGCCCTACTTCGACAGGGCCGCACGAGCAGTACTTC
CDR3: CASSPTSTGPHEQYF

size: .
V: TRBV11-2
D: .
J: TRBJ1-5
DNA: TGTGCCAGCAGCTTCCAGGGTTTTAGCAATCAGCCCCAGCATTTT
CDR3: CASSFQGFSNQPQHF